This TCR beta chain was sequenced in a study of shared clonotypes between healthy human individuals. Study-wide points: The low donor count limited represented genetic and exposure-history diversity.

Methods used by the authors: From ImmunoSEQ came sequences covering only the junction and carrying no quality scores, so filtering differed. Sequenced by immunoSEQ multiplex PCR; TCRdb stores in-frame clones only, minus some. Clone size and the V and J calls come from that table; the DNA yielded D and trimming. The sample gives around 2.3 million clones, almost 96% of which show up once; more than 0.1% is in the top ten. In germline, CDR1 is SNHLY, CDR2 FYNNEI. The V and J ends lost 4 bases and 3 bases respectively, with 10 bases between them. This CDR3 has 14 residues. A word on this clone: The antigen is not known.

Sequencing was done on a sample of naive CD4+ T cells sorted from blood. The subset: CD45RA+ positively selected. V gene TRBV2 combines with J gene TRBJ1-5, with D unresolved. This receptor was taken from a man younger than 30 in good health. This CDR3 is CASSASGPNQPQHF. CDR3 bases: TGTGCCAGCAGTGCATCAGGACCCAATCAGCCCCAGCATTTT.